What follows is one T cell receptor beta chain and its context. Antigen unknown. This entry belongs to a study of T cell repertoires in cytomegalovirus infection. Across the whole study: Carrying CMV and the relevant HLA type showed in public TCR beta signatures.

Germline assignment: CDR1 SNHLY and CDR2 FYNNEI. With 1 base removed from V and 6 bases from J, the gap between germline ends came to 12 bases. The length of the CDR3 is 14 residues. TCRdb re-analysed the reads in MiXCR, keeping a single row per CDR3 protein. The sample includes approximately 470,000 distinct CDR3 sequences, 40% to 50% of them seen just once. Here the sequenced sample was cultured PBMCs, taken from culture after CMV antigen stimulation. The clonotype was recovered from a human donor in good health (CMV status not recorded). Some clones in this sample may be carry-over from other donors' samples. The chain couples TRBV2 to TRBJ1-1; no definite D call. CDR3 sequence (DNA): TGTGCCAGCAGTGAAGAGTGGGGATACCCTGAAGCTTTCTTT. Protein product: CASSEEWGYPEAFF.